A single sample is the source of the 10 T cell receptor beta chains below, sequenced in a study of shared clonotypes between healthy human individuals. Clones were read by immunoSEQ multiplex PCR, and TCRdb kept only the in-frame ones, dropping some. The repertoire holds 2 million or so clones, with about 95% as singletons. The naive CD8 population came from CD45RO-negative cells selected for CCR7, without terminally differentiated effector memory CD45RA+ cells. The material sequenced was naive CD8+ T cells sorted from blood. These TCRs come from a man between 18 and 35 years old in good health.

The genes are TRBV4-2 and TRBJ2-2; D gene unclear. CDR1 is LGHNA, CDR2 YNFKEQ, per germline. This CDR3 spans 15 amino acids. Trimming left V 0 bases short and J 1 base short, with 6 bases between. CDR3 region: CASSQEAQNTGELFF. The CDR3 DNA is TGTGCCAGCAGCCAAGAGGCGCAGAACACCGGGGAGCTGTTTTTT.

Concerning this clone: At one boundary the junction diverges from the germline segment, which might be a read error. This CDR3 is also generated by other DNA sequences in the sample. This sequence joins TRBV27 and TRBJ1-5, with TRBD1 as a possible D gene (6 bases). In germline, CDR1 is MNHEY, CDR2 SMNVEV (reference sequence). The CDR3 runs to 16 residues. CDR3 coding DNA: TGTGCCAGCAGTCTATCGGGGGCGGGGAGCAATCAGCCCCAGCATTTT. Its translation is CASSLSGAGSNQPQHF.

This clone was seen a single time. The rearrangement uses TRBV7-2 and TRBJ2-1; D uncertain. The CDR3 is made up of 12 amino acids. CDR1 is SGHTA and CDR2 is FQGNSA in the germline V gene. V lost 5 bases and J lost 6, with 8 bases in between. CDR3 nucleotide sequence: TGTGCCAGCAGCCAGACTGGCAATGAGCAGTTCTTC. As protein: CASSQTGNEQFF.

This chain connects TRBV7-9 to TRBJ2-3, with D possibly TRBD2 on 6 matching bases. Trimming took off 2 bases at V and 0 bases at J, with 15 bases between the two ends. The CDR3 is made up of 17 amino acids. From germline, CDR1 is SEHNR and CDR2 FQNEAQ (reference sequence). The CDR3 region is CASSLMKASDSTDTQYF. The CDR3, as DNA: TGTGCCAGCAGCTTAATGAAGGCTAGCGATAGCACAGATACGCAGTATTTT.

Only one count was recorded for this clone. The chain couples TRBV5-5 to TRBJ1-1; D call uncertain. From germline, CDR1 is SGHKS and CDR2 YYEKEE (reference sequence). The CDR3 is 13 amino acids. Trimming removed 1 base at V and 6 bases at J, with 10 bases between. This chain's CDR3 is CASSLTSGAEAFF. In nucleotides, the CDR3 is TGTGCCAGCAGCTTGACGTCCGGCGCTGAAGCTTTCTTT.

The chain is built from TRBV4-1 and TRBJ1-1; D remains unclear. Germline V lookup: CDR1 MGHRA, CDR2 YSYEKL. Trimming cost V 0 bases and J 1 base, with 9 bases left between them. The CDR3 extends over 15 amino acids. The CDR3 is CASSQEARSNTEAFF. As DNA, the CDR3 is TGCGCCAGCAGCCAAGAAGCTCGATCGAACACTGAAGCTTTCTTT.

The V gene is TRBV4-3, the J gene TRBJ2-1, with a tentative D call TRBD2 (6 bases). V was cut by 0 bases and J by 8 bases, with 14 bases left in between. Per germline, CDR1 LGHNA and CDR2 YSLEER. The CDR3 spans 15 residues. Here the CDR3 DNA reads TGCGCCAGCAGCCAAGATCGGGCAGCGGGCTATGAGCAGTTCTTC. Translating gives CASSQDRAAGYEQFF.

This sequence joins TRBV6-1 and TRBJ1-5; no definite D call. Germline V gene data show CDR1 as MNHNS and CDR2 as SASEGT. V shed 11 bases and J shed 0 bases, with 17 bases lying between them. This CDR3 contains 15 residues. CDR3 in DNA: TGTGCCTCTTCCGAGGAGCCATATAGCAATCAGCCCCAGCATTTT. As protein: CASSEEPYSNQPQHF.

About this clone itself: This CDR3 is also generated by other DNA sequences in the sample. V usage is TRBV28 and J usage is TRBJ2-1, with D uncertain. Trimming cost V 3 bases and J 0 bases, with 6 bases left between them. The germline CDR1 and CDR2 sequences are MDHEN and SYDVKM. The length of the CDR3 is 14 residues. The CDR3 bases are TGTGCCAGCAGTTTCCTCAGCTCCTACAATGAGCAGTTCTTC. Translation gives CASSFLSSYNEQFF.

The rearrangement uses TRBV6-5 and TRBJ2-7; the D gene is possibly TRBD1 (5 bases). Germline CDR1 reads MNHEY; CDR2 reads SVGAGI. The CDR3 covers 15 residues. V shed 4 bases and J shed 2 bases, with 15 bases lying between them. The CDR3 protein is CASSSYPTGTYEQYF. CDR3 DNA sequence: TGTGCCAGCAGTTCGTATCCCACAGGAACCTACGAGCAGTACTTC.